This passage covers 17 T cell receptor beta chains from one sample sequenced in a study of blood T cell repertoires in COVID-19. Sequencing was performed with immunoSEQ multiplex PCR; in TCRdb, only in-frame clones are kept and a portion is missing. The data show over 130,000 clones, with around 86% seen just once and roughly 3.3% held by the top ten. Input material: peripheral blood. The receptors were sampled from a man aged 65 to 79 with acute or convalescent COVID-19.

The chain links TRBV6-5 to TRBJ1-1; TRBD1 matches at 7 bases. From germline, CDR1 is MNHEY and CDR2 SVGAGI. Trimming cost V 4 bases and J 2 bases; bases outside gene matches: 7. This CDR3 contains 15 residues. The CDR3 region is CASSSQGVVNTEAFF. In DNA form, the CDR3 reads TGTGCCAGCAGTTCCCAGGGGGTAGTTAACACTGAAGCTTTCTTT.

The V call is TRBV4-3, the J call TRBJ2-1, with 7 bases that match TRBD2. J lost 12 bases, V lost 2 bases, and 10 bases had no gene match. CDR1 and CDR2 (germline): LGHNA, YSLEER. The CDR3 loop spans 14 amino acids. The CDR3 bases are TGCGCCAGCAGCCAATCCCCTAGCGGCCCGGGGCAGTTCTTC. This sequence encodes CASSQSPSGPGQFF.

This clone came up a few times. CDR3 DNA sequence: TGTGCCAGCAGCCAAGGGGCGACAGATGAAAACACCATATATTTT. Translated, it gives CASSQGATDENTIYF. The rearrangement links TRBV14 to TRBJ1-3, with TRBD1 as a possible D gene (5 bases). V was cut by 1 base and J by 6 bases, with 13 bases left in between. CDR3 length: 15 amino acids. CDR1 SGHDN and CDR2 FVKESK come from the germline V gene.

V and J are TRBV6-2 or TRBV6-3 and TRBJ2-3, with 12 bases lining up with TRBD2. CDR3 size: 18 residues. After removal of 6 bases from V and 2 bases from J, the junction contained 12 bases not matched to a gene. Germline loops: CDR1 MNHEY, CDR2 SVGEGT. The CDR3 loop reads CASSLTETSGRTTDTQYF. CDR3 in DNA: TGTGCCAGCAGCCTGACCGAGACTAGCGGGAGAACCACAGATACGCAGTATTTT.

V usage is TRBV15 and J usage is TRBJ1-2; TRBD1 matches 12 bases. The junction had 5 bases not matched to a gene; V was cut back by 4 bases and J by 5 bases. The CDR3 loop spans 15 amino acids. CDR1 and CDR2 from the germline V gene are LNHNV and YYDKDF (reference sequence). CDR3 nucleotide sequence: TGTGCCACCAGCACGGGACAGGGGGCGGAATATGGCTACACCTTC. It translates to CATSTGQGAEYGYTF.

The CDR3 loop is CSARDPGRYTF. CDR3 sequence (DNA): TGCAGTGCTAGAGATCCAGGCCGCTACACCTTC. The rearrangement links TRBV20-1 to TRBJ1-2; unclear D gene. The germline V and J ends were trimmed by 0 bases and 9 bases, with 8 bases remaining between them. Germline V gene sequence: CDR1 DFQATT, CDR2 SNEGSKA (reference sequence). The CDR3 totals 11 residues.

This chain's CDR3 is CASSYPTGGRYSPLHF. In nucleotides, the CDR3 is TGTGCCAGCAGTTACCCGACAGGGGGCCGGTATTCACCCCTCCACTTT. The chain joins TRBV6-6 to TRBJ1-6, with 10 bases aligning to TRBD1. This CDR3 comprises 16 residues. Germline CDR1 and CDR2: MNHNY and SVGAGI (reference sequence). Trimming cost V 2 bases and J 8 bases; bases outside gene matches: 6.

The V gene is TRBV6-4, the J gene TRBJ2-7, with TRBD2 matching over 9 bases. The trim removed 0 bases at V and 2 bases at J, leaving 5 bases unmatched. The CDR3 is 16 amino acids. Germline V gene lookup returns CDR1 MRHNA and CDR2 SNTAGT. CDR3 residues: CASSDSRLAAAYEQYF. The DNA for the CDR3 is TGTGCCAGCAGTGACTCGCGACTAGCGGCAGCCTACGAGCAGTACTTC.

The chain uses TRBV7-8 and TRBJ2-1; 12 bases are shared with TRBD2. Germline values: CDR1 SGHVS, CDR2 FQNEAQ. The V gene end was trimmed by 5 bases and the J gene end by 2 bases; junction bases not matched to a gene: 4. This CDR3 region has 16 residues. CDR3 nucleotides: TGTGCCAGCAGCCAGGGACTAGCGGGCCCCTACAATGAGCAGTTCTTC. It is translated as CASSQGLAGPYNEQFF.

V is TRBV9 and J is TRBJ2-3; 7 bases match TRBD1. The CDR3 totals 16 residues. Unmatched junction bases numbered 7, after V lost 0 bases and J lost 3 bases. Germline CDR1 is SGDLS and CDR2 is YYNGEE. CDR3 in DNA: TGTGCCAGCAGCGTAGCGGGACAGCCAGGGACAGATACGCAGTATTTT. Encoded protein: CASSVAGQPGTDTQYF.

V is TRBV28 and J is TRBJ2-5, with 8 positions matching TRBD1. V lost 4 bases, J lost 1 base, and 8 bases stayed unmatched. The CDR3 extends over 16 amino acids. Germline values: CDR1 MDHEN, CDR2 SYDVKM. The CDR3 loop reads CASSYGGGQGQETQYF. CDR3 bases: TGTGCCAGCAGTTATGGGGGTGGACAGGGCCAAGAGACCCAGTACTTC.

This chain uses TRBV25-1 with TRBJ1-2; TRBD1 is a possible D gene (6 bases). Per germline, CDR1 MGHDK and CDR2 SYGVNS. The CDR3 is 12 amino acids. V was shortened by 7 bases and J by 5 bases, with 11 bases between the two germline ends. The CDR3 loop is CASNTGLYGYTF. In DNA, the CDR3 is TGTGCCAGCAATACAGGGCTATATGGCTACACCTTC.

The chain combines TRBV2 with TRBJ2-7; TRBD1 matches 7 bases. CDR1 and CDR2 from the germline V gene are SNHLY and FYNNEI. Losses at the gene ends were 7 bases for V and 4 bases for J; bases not matched to a gene: 16. This CDR3 has 16 residues. CDR3 sequence: CASTRTPTGVGYEQYF. The CDR3 nucleotides are TGTGCCAGCACCCGAACCCCTACAGGGGTTGGGTACGAGCAGTACTTC.

This clone turned up a few times. The chain has TRBV7-8 and TRBJ2-1, with a weak D call TRBD2 (5 bases). Germline V gene sequence: CDR1 SGHVS, CDR2 FQNEAQ. Trimming left V 5 bases short and J 6 bases short, with 11 bases between. The CDR3 extends over 13 amino acids. For the CDR3, the DNA is TGTGCCAGCAGCCCGCCTGAGGGCAATGAGCAGTTCTTC. Amino acid sequence: CASSPPEGNEQFF.

The gene calls are TRBV5-1 and TRBJ2-1; D is possibly TRBD2 (6 bases). Germline V gene lookup returns CDR1 SGHRS and CDR2 YFSETQ. The V end lost 0 bases, the J end lost 6 bases, and 19 bases lay between the germline ends. CDR3 length equals 17 residues. Written as DNA, the CDR3 is TGCGCCAGCAGCTTGGTGCCTCAAGCGGAGGGGTCCAATGAGCAGTTCTTC. Translated, it gives CASSLVPQAEGSNEQFF.

This CDR3 is CASSLGLAVNTGELFF. The CDR3 coding sequence is TGTGCCAGCAGCTTGGGGCTAGCCGTAAACACCGGGGAGCTGTTTTTT. The rearrangement uses TRBV5-4 and TRBJ2-2; D possibly corresponds to TRBD2 (5 bases). The CDR3 runs to 16 residues. V was shortened by 0 bases and J by 2 bases, with 11 bases between the two germline ends. Germline CDR1 reads SGHNT; CDR2 reads YYREEE (reference sequence).

This chain joins TRBV18 and TRBJ2-2, with 7 bases fitting TRBD2. This CDR3 has 16 amino acids. Germline assignment: CDR1 KGHSH and CDR2 LQKENI. J gave up 1 base and V 0 bases, and 2 bases lay outside the gene matches. CDR3 DNA: TGTGCCAGCTCACCACCTTCTAGCGGGAACACCGGGGAGCTGTTTTTT. Encoded protein: CASSPPSSGNTGELFF.